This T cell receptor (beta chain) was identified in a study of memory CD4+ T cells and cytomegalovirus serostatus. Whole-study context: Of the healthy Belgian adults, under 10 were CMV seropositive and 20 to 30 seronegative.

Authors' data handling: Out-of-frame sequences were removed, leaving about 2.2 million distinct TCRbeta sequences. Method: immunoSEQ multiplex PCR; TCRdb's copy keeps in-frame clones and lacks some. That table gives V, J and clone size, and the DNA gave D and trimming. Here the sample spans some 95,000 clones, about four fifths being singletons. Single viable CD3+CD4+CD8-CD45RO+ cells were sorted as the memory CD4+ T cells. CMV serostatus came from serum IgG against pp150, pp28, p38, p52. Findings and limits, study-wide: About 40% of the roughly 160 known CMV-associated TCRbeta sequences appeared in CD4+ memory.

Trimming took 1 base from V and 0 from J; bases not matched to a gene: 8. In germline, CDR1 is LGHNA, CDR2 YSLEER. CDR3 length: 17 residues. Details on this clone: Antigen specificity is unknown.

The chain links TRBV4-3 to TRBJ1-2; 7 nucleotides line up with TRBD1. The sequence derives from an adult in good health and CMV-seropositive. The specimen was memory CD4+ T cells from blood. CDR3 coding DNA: TGCGCCAGCAGCCAAGGGCCGACAGGGAGCCCTAACTATGGCTACACCTTC. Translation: CASSQGPTGSPNYGYTF.